The rows below give T cell receptor beta chains drawn from one sample of a study of cytomegalovirus exposure and HLA in healthy donors. The assay was immunoSEQ multiplex PCR, and TCRdb's table has in-frame clones only and misses some. This sample yields 95,000 to 100,000 clones, of which about 80% are seen a single time; 3.5% to 5% belongs to the top ten. The sample taken for sequencing was PBMCs. The receptors come from a man aged 35 to 55 in good health and CMV-seronegative. Each CDR3 is given with its conserved first and last residue. D genes are given only for firm matches. Some rows have no size entry. The others give once, few or many, or a class for an expanded clone.

CDR3 DNA	CDR3 protein	D gene	J gene	V gene	clone size
TGCAGCGTCCGGGACAGGGCTAACTATGGCTACACCTTC	CSVRDRANYGYTF	TRBD1	TRBJ1-2	TRBV29-1	.
TGTGCCGCCGCTCAGAGAAGGGGGTATGGTGAAGCTTTCTTT	CAAAQRRGYGEAFF	.	TRBJ1-1	TRBV6-5	few
TGTGCCAGCAGTTACGCCCGAAGGGGAATCACTGAAGCTTTCTTT	CASSYARRGITEAFF	.	TRBJ1-1	TRBV6-5	few
TGTGCCAGCAGCTCCGGGACAGCCCGACTCCACTTT	CASSSGTARLHF	TRBD1	TRBJ1-6	TRBV7-2	.
TGTGCCAGCAGCTTACGAGATCTAACGGGGGCTGAAGCTTTCTTT	CASSLRDLTGAEAFF	.	TRBJ1-1	TRBV7-9	.
TGCGCCAGCAGCTTGAGCGGGGGGGCTGCCGGGGAGCTGTTTTTT	CASSLSGGAAGELFF	TRBD2	TRBJ2-2	TRBV5-1	.
TGTGCCAGCAGCTTTCTTGTTGGCGGTCAGCCCCAGCATTTT	CASSFLVGGQPQHF	.	TRBJ1-5	TRBV7-8	.
TGTGCCAGTAGTATTTCTAGCGGGGGATACAATGAGCAGTTCTTC	CASSISSGGYNEQFF	TRBD2	TRBJ2-1	TRBV19	.
TGTGCCAGCAGTACTTGGGGACAGGGTAGCAATCAGCCCCAGCATTTT	CASSTWGQGSNQPQHF	TRBD1	TRBJ1-5	TRBV28	.
TGTTCCAGCAGCTCCCCAGCACAGACACAAGAGACCCAGTACTTC	CSSSSPAQTQETQYF	.	TRBJ2-5	TRBV7-9	few
TGTGCCTGGAGTGAGAGAAGCTCCTATAATTCACCCCTCCACTTT	CAWSERSSYNSPLHF	.	TRBJ1-6	TRBV30	.
TGTGCCAGCAGCTTAGATCGCCAGGGGGATGGCTACACCTTC	CASSLDRQGDGYTF	TRBD1	TRBJ1-2	TRBV11-2	.
TGTGCCAGCAGCTTAGTTGGGGGCGATAGCAATCAGCCCCAGCATTTT	CASSLVGGDSNQPQHF	.	TRBJ1-5	TRBV7-2	.
TGTGCCAGCAGCCTGATGGGCAGACAAGAGACCCAGTACTTC	CASSLMGRQETQYF	.	TRBJ2-5	TRBV14	.
TGTGCCAGCAGCCAGAGGACAGTCATCTATGGCTACACCTTC	CASSQRTVIYGYTF	.	TRBJ1-2	TRBV14	.
TGTGCCAGCTCACCAAGAGCGGAATCCTACGAGCAGTACTTC	CASSPRAESYEQYF	.	TRBJ2-7	TRBV18	.
TGCAGTGCCCTAAGGGGCACAACCTACACCTTC	CSALRGTTYTF	.	TRBJ1-2	TRBV20-1	.